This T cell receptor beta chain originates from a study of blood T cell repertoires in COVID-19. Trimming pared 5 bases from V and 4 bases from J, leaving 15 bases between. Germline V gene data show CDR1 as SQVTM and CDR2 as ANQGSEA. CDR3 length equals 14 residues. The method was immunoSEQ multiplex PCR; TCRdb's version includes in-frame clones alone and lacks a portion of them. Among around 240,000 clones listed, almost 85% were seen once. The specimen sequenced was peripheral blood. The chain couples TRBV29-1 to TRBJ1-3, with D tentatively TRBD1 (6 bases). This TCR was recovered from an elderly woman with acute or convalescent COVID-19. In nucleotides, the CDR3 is TGCAGCGTTCGCACAGGGAGGGTGGGAAACACCATATATTTT. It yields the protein CSVRTGRVGNTIYF.